Below are 11 T cell receptor beta chains sequenced from a single sample in a study of blood T cell repertoires in COVID-19. The assay was immunoSEQ multiplex PCR, and TCRdb's table has in-frame clones only and misses some. The sample has tens of thousands of clones; 80% to 90% are singletons. Sequencing used peripheral blood. The source is a man in his forties or fifties with active COVID-19.

The chain employs TRBV5-1 and TRBJ2-1, with 15 positions matching TRBD2. The CDR3 loop spans 16 amino acids. J was trimmed by 9 bases and V by 4 bases; bases with no gene match: 8. CDR1 and CDR2 from the germline V gene are SGHRS and YFSETQ. The CDR3 DNA sequence: TGCGCCAGCAGCATACCCGGGACTAGCGGGGGGACTGAGCAGTTCTTC. Translating it yields CASSIPGTSGGTEQFF.

The rearrangement links TRBV2 to TRBJ2-5, with D unclear. This CDR3 spans 14 amino acids. Germline CDR1 and CDR2: SNHLY and FYNNEI. V was pared by 0 bases and J by 3 bases, with 8 bases between. CDR3 nucleotides: TGTGCCAGCAGTGAAGCGCTCCCGGAAGAGACCCAGTACTTC. It encodes CASSEALPEETQYF.

V and J are TRBV28 and TRBJ1-2; D possibly corresponds to TRBD1 (6 bases). This CDR3 is built from 15 residues. Trimming shortened V by 8 bases and J by 3 bases, and 19 bases separated the two germline ends. Germline V CDR1 and CDR2: MDHEN, SYDVKM. The CDR3: CASLPQGKGDYGYTF. The CDR3 bases are TGTGCCAGCCTCCCCCAGGGGAAAGGAGACTATGGCTACACCTTC.

The J gene is TRBJ2-5, the V gene TRBV25-1; 8 bases match TRBD2. Looked up from germline, CDR1 is MGHDK and CDR2 is SYGVNS. The junction had 11 bases not matched to a gene; V was cut back by 1 base and J by 1 base. This CDR3 has 18 residues. CDR3 sequence (DNA): TGTGCCAGCAGTGAATCCCCGGGGGTAGCGGGGTTCCAAGAGACCCAGTACTTC. This encodes CASSESPGVAGFQETQYF.

V is TRBV10-3 and J is TRBJ1-4; 8 bases line up with TRBD1. J was trimmed by 0 bases and V by 10 bases; bases with no gene match: 10. The CDR3 runs to 16 residues. The germline gives CDR1 ENHRY, CDR2 SYGVKD. CDR3 sequence: CAKGQDEIATNEKLFF. The CDR3 nucleotides are TGTGCCAAGGGACAGGACGAAATTGCAACTAATGAAAAACTGTTTTTT.

This chain joins TRBV4-1 and TRBJ2-1, with TRBD2 matching over 15 bases. Germline V gene sequence: CDR1 MGHRA, CDR2 YSYEKL. The V and J ends lost 4 bases and 10 bases, in that order; junction bases with no gene match: 5. The CDR3 runs 15 residues. CDR3 region: CASSLSGTSGGEQFF. As DNA, the CDR3 is TGCGCCAGCAGCCTTTCCGGGACTAGCGGGGGGGAGCAGTTCTTC.

This clone was picked up one time. The chain links TRBV3-1 (or the pseudogene TRBV3-2) to TRBJ1-2; 10 bases are a match to TRBD1. Germline V gene sequence: CDR1 LGHDT, CDR2 YNNKEL (reference sequence). This CDR3 comprises 14 residues. Trimming took 4 bases from V and 8 from J; bases not matched to a gene: 7. CDR3 nucleotide sequence: TGTGCCAGCAGCCCACTCGGGACAGGGGCCGGCTACACCTTC. Translation gives CASSPLGTGAGYTF.

The chain has TRBV7-3 and TRBJ1-6, with D perhaps matching TRBD1 (6 bases). The V gene's germline CDR1 is SGHTA and CDR2 FQGTGA. The CDR3 covers 17 residues. With 5 bases removed from V and 0 bases from J, the gap between germline ends came to 14 bases. CDR3 bases: TGTGCCAGCAGCCCCACAGGGCCCCACTCCTATAATTCACCCCTCCACTTT. Translated: CASSPTGPHSYNSPLHF.

The chain recombines TRBV28 with TRBJ2-3; 11 bases are a match to TRBD2. Germline CDR1 is MDHEN and CDR2 is SYDVKM. Unmatched junction bases numbered 1, after V lost 1 base and J lost 1 base. The CDR3 consists of 16 residues. The CDR3 nucleotides are TGTGCCAGCAGTTTATTACTAGCGGGAGGCACAGATACGCAGTATTTT. It codes for CASSLLLAGGTDTQYF.

The chain couples TRBV7-2 to TRBJ2-7; 8 bases line up with TRBD2. The V and J ends lost 3 bases and 2 bases, in that order; junction bases with no gene match: 6. CDR3 size: 15 residues. Germline loops: CDR1 SGHTA, CDR2 FQGNSA. The chain's CDR3 is CASSFLSGDTYEQYF. CDR3 in DNA: TGTGCCAGCAGCTTCCTTAGCGGGGACACCTACGAGCAGTACTTC.

CDR3 protein: CASSYSGRESNQPQHF. The CDR3 DNA is TGTGCCAGCAGTTACTCGGGCAGGGAAAGCAATCAGCCCCAGCATTTT. The rearrangement joins TRBV6-2 or TRBV6-3 to TRBJ1-5, with D perhaps TRBD1 (5 bases). CDR1 and CDR2 (germline): MNHEY, SVGEGT. The CDR3 has 16 residues. V lost 0 bases to trimming and J lost 1 base, with 10 bases between them.